This T cell receptor (beta chain) was recorded in a study of T cell changes during pregnancy in multiple sclerosis. With 4 bases removed from V and 0 bases from J, the gap between germline ends came to 13 bases. CDR3 length: 16 residues. From germline, CDR1 is LNHDA and CDR2 SQIVND (reference sequence). Only in-frame clones appear in the TCRdb table, and some are missing; sequencing was by immunoSEQ multiplex PCR. The sample records about 110,000 clones, about 90% being singletons. J is TRBJ2-4 and V is TRBV19, with a possible D match to TRBD1 (5 bases). The TCR was taken from a female donor with multiple sclerosis, enrolled in a pregnancy study. The sample was peripheral blood, taken before pregnancy. Written as DNA, the CDR3 is TGTGCCAGTAGTAAACAGGACACCTTAGCCAAAAACATTCAGTACTTC. Amino acid sequence: CASSKQDTLAKNIQYF.